These 24 T cell receptor beta chains originate from one sample sequenced in a study of T-cell reconstitution after alpha-beta-depleted transplantation in children. Researchers prepared the TCRbeta library using unique molecular identifiers, the study reports. In TCRdb, the PCR reads were re-called with MiXCR into one record per CDR3 protein. There are more than 200,000 distinct CDR3 sequences in the sample; 25% occur only once, and more than 2% lies in the top ten. The sample in question was PBMCs, obtained before TCRalphabeta/CD19-depleted stem cell transplant. The receptors originated from a girl aged 2 to 10 with Fanconi anemia, due to receive a stem cell transplant.

This clonotype has a count of ten or more. The chain uses TRBV25-1 and TRBJ2-7, with 8 bases aligning to TRBD1. The CDR3 covers 14 residues. Germline values: CDR1 MGHDK, CDR2 SYGVNS. After removal of 5 bases from V and 1 base from J, the junction contained 4 bases not matched to a gene. The CDR3 bases are TGTGCCAGCAGTAGGACAGGGAGTTCCTACGAGCAGTACTTC. This encodes CASSRTGSSYEQYF.

This clonotype was found many times. The chain carries TRBV20-1 and TRBJ1-1; possibly TRBD1 for D (6 bases). Trimming took off 3 bases at V and 5 bases at J, with 16 bases between the two ends. Germline values: CDR1 DFQATT, CDR2 SNEGSKA (reference sequence). The CDR3 runs 14 residues. The CDR3 region is CSARSGHRETEAFF. DNA of the CDR3: TGCAGTGCTAGGTCGGGCCACAGGGAAACTGAAGCTTTCTTT.

This clonotype was found a few times. CDR3 nucleotides: TGCGCCAGCAGCCCACCGGGACAGGCAAAAAAACTGTTTTTT. Its protein product is CASSPPGQAKKLFF. The chain couples TRBV5-1 to TRBJ1-4; 8 nucleotides agree with TRBD1. The CDR3 runs to 14 residues. CDR1 is SGHRS, CDR2 YFSETQ, per germline. J lost 9 bases, V lost 4 bases, and 8 bases had no gene match.

This clonotype was counted only a few times. The J gene is TRBJ2-7, the V gene TRBV7-3; TRBD1 matches at 7 bases. Trimming removed 6 bases from V and 2 bases from J; junction bases left unmatched: 13. The CDR3 sequence is 16 residues long. CDR1 SGHTA and CDR2 FQGTGA come from the germline V gene. The CDR3 protein is CASRGHSGTDPYEQYF. The CDR3 DNA follows: TGTGCCAGCAGGGGCCATTCCGGGACAGATCCCTACGAGCAGTACTTC.

In this sample, this clonotype turned up many times. This sequence joins TRBV5-1 and TRBJ2-1; D is unclear. This CDR3 comprises 13 residues. CDR1 and CDR2 (germline): SGHRS, YFSETQ. V shed 3 bases and J shed 8 bases, with 12 bases lying between them. The DNA for the CDR3 is TGCGCCAGCAGCTCGGAAGTTTACGATGAGCAGTTCTTC. It encodes CASSSEVYDEQFF.

The chain has TRBV20-1 and TRBJ2-7; tentative D call: TRBD1 (5 bases). With 7 bases removed from V and 4 bases from J, the gap between germline ends came to 11 bases. The germline CDR1 and CDR2 sequences are DFQATT and SNEGSKA (reference sequence). The CDR3 runs 11 residues. Here the CDR3 DNA reads TGCAGTGGGACACTGGGGTACGAGCAGTACTTC. It translates to CSGTLGYEQYF.

This clonotype was seen repeatedly, ten times or more. The rearrangement links TRBV29-1 to TRBJ2-5, with TRBD2 matching 7 bases. Per the germline V gene, CDR1 is SQVTM and CDR2 is ANQGSEA. The CDR3 loop spans 11 amino acids. The J segment lost 14 bases and the V segment lost 2 bases, leaving 8 bases of the junction unmatched. CDR3 sequence: CSVEYRLAPYF. For the CDR3, the DNA is TGCAGCGTTGAATACCGACTAGCCCCCTACTTC.

J is TRBJ2-7 and V is TRBV20-1, with 7 bases matching TRBD1. The germline V gene has CDR1 DFQATT and CDR2 SNEGSKA (reference sequence). The CDR3 extends over 12 amino acids. The V segment lost 4 bases and the J segment 7 bases; nucleotides outside the gene matches: 7. The CDR3 nucleotides are TGCAGTGCTATAGGGACAGCCCTGGAGCAGTACTTC. This sequence encodes CSAIGTALEQYF.

The chain combines TRBV29-1 with TRBJ2-2; no clear D gene. The germline gives CDR1 SQVTM, CDR2 ANQGSEA. CDR3 size: 11 residues. Here the CDR3 reads CAADGTGELFF. In nucleotides, the CDR3 is TGCGCGGCAGACGGCACCGGGGAGCTGTTTTTT.

The chain carries TRBV7-8 and TRBJ2-1; 9 nucleotides align to TRBD1. Germline V gene sequence: CDR1 SGHVS, CDR2 FQNEAQ. This CDR3 region has 13 residues. V shed 8 bases and J 4 bases; nucleotides not matched to a gene: 3. The CDR3 loop reads CASGTGKYNEQFF. The CDR3 nucleotides are TGTGCCAGCGGGACAGGGAAATACAATGAGCAGTTCTTC. Full variable domain (remainder filled in from reference TRBV7-8 and TRBJ2-1): GAGVSQSPRYKVAKRGQDVALRCDPISGHVSLFWYQQALGQGPEFLTYFQNEAQLDKSGLPSDRFFAERPEGSVSTLKIQRTQQEDSAVYLCASGTGKYNEQFFGPGTRLTVL.

This clonotype has ten or more counts. This chain joins TRBV29-1 and TRBJ2-7; 11 positions match TRBD2. The germline V gene has CDR1 SQVTM and CDR2 ANQGSEA. V shed 4 bases, J shed 2 bases, and the junction held 7 bases outside the gene matches. The CDR3 contains 15 residues. The CDR3 coding sequence is TGCAGCGTTGCCCTAGCGGGAGGTAACCCCTACGAGCAGTACTTC. Amino acids: CSVALAGGNPYEQYF.

This clonotype was seen ten or more times. The DNA for the CDR3 is TGTGCCAGCAGCTTATACCAGAGCACAGATACGCAGTATTTT. Protein sequence: CASSLYQSTDTQYF. The genes are TRBV7-9 and TRBJ2-3; no firm D call. The CDR3 totals 14 residues. Germline lookup yields CDR1 SEHNR and CDR2 FQNEAQ (reference sequence). V was pared by 2 bases and J by 0 bases, with 6 bases between.

The table lists this clonotype with many counts. This chain joins TRBV24-1 and TRBJ2-2; D is possibly TRBD1 (6 bases). Germline CDR1 reads KGHDR; CDR2 reads SFDVKD. This CDR3 contains 18 residues. Trimming removed 3 bases from V and 7 bases from J, with 23 bases in between. CDR3 protein: CATSDTFDRTFVGGELFF. The CDR3 DNA follows: TGTGCCACCAGTGATACGTTTGACAGGACCTTCGTTGGCGGGGAGCTGTTTTTT.

At least ten counts were recorded for this clonotype. Its ends do not fully match the called genes, so a read error is possible. The genes are TRBV12-3 or TRBV12-4 and TRBJ2-5, with D possibly matching TRBD1 (6 bases). The CDR3 covers 11 residues. The CDR3 is CASSLGQSLGF. In nucleotides, the CDR3 is TGTGCCAGCAGTCTCGGACAGTCCCTGGGGTTC.

This clonotype was detected ten times or more. J is TRBJ2-3 and V is TRBV12-3 or TRBV12-4; 8 nucleotides match TRBD2. With V trimmed by 6 bases and J by 3 bases, 8 bases remained unmatched. The CDR3 loop spans 15 amino acids. This CDR3 is CASRLRTSPTDTQYF. The CDR3 nucleotides read TGTGCCAGCAGGCTGAGGACTAGCCCAACAGATACGCAGTATTTT.

CDR3: CASNGGVGTDTQYF. The CDR3 DNA follows: TGTGCCAGCAACGGGGGGGTGGGCACAGATACGCAGTATTTT. The chain couples TRBV7-2 to TRBJ2-3; 8 positions agree with TRBD2. Germline V gene data show CDR1 as SGHTA and CDR2 as FQGNSA. There are 14 residues in the CDR3. V shed 7 bases and J 1 base; nucleotides not matched to a gene: 4.

This clonotype occurred many times. This chain joins TRBV20-1 and TRBJ2-7; perhaps TRBD2 as D (5 bases). V gave up 3 bases and J gave up 2 bases, with 11 bases separating them. Germline V gene lookup returns CDR1 DFQATT and CDR2 SNEGSKA (reference sequence). The CDR3 consists of 13 residues. The CDR3 spells CSARTLGAYEQYF. In DNA form, the CDR3 reads TGCAGTGCTAGGACGCTGGGAGCCTACGAGCAGTACTTC.

As to this clonotype: A clone one base away is much larger, so this may be a read error. The chain combines TRBV4-1 with TRBJ2-1, with 16 nucleotides matching TRBD2. The CDR3 consists of 18 residues. With V trimmed by 4 bases and J by 0 bases, 3 bases remained unmatched. The germline V gene encodes CDR1 MGHRA and CDR2 YSYEKL. The chain's CDR3 is CASSPGLAGGPSYNEQFF. In DNA form, the CDR3 reads TGCGCCAGCAGCCCGGGACTAGCGGGAGGGCCCTCCTACAATGAGCAGTTCTTC.

The rearrangement links TRBV20-1 to TRBJ1-1; 8 bases are a match to TRBD1. From germline, CDR1 is DFQATT and CDR2 SNEGSKA (reference sequence). This CDR3 has 12 amino acids. J lost 8 bases, V lost 5 bases, and 7 bases had no gene match. The CDR3: CSAVGQGSEAFF. The CDR3 DNA is TGCAGTGCTGTAGGACAGGGTTCCGAAGCTTTCTTT.

The chain couples TRBV12-3 or TRBV12-4 to TRBJ2-1; D not resolved. The CDR3 spans 12 residues. The V end lost 6 bases, the J end lost 7 bases, and 10 bases lay between the germline ends. This CDR3 reads CASRVDRNEQFF. The CDR3 DNA reads as TGTGCCAGCAGAGTTGACCGGAATGAGCAGTTCTTC.

This clonotype has a count of ten or more. The chain carries TRBV29-1 and TRBJ1-2; D might be TRBD1 (5 bases). The CDR3 totals 14 residues. V was pared by 6 bases and J by 4 bases, with 18 bases between. Per germline, CDR1 SQVTM and CDR2 ANQGSEA. The CDR3 sequence: CSVNRGVRGYGYTF. The CDR3 DNA is TGCAGCGTCAACCGGGGGGTTCGGGGCTATGGCTACACCTTC.

This clonotype was detected many times. The V and J genes are TRBV7-2 and TRBJ2-3; 10 nucleotides line up with TRBD2. Trimming removed 5 bases from V and 4 bases from J; junction bases left unmatched: 6. This CDR3 comprises 15 residues. The germline V gene has CDR1 SGHTA and CDR2 FQGNSA. The chain's CDR3 is CASSPAGGPADTQYF. CDR3 bases: TGTGCCAGCAGCCCAGCGGGAGGGCCGGCAGATACGCAGTATTTT.

The chain employs TRBV27 and TRBJ2-3; 10 nucleotides align to TRBD2. CDR1 is MNHEY and CDR2 is SMNVEV in the germline V gene (reference sequence). The CDR3 runs 18 residues. V trimming: 5 bases; J trimming: 1 base; junction bases outside the gene matches: 12. The CDR3 bases are TGTGCCAGCAGTATGCCGCTAGCGGGAGACGGCGGCACAGATACGCAGTATTTT. Its protein product is CASSMPLAGDGGTDTQYF.

This clonotype was seen many times. V usage is TRBV29-1 and J usage is TRBJ1-2; TRBD1 might be the D (6 bases). The CDR3 loop spans 11 amino acids. The V and J ends lost 5 bases and 2 bases respectively, with 6 bases between them. CDR1 SQVTM and CDR2 ANQGSEA come from the germline V gene. The CDR3 is CSVTGNYGYTF. The DNA for the CDR3 is TGCAGCGTTACAGGGAACTATGGCTACACCTTC.